A single sample is the source of the 31 T cell receptor beta chains below, sequenced in a study of blood T cells in healthy people across ages. Alongside a J-beta primer mix, a sample-barcoded 5' primer served in a second PCR lasting roughly 7 to 11 cycles. TCRdb reprocessed the 5' RACE reads via MiXCR and lists one record per CDR3 protein. The data contain approximately 1,100,000 distinct CDR3 sequences, 45% of them seen just once; the ten biggest clones take up approximately 19%. Sequenced: blood. The origin of the receptors is a woman between 55 and 75 years old in good health.

This clonotype was seen just once. This rearrangement joins TRBV14 to TRBJ2-7; D uncertain. There are 13 residues in the CDR3. From germline, CDR1 is SGHDN and CDR2 FVKESK. The V gene lost 0 bases and the J gene lost 9 bases, with 12 bases spanning the gap. This CDR3 is CASSQDGPVTQYF. CDR3 nucleotides: TGTGCCAGCAGCCAAGATGGGCCGGTGACGCAGTACTTC.

This clonotype was counted between two and nine times. The CDR3 loop is CASSQDVGDPRYEQYF. DNA of the CDR3: TGCGCCAGCAGCCAAGATGTAGGAGACCCTCGCTACGAGCAGTACTTC. J is TRBJ2-7 and V is TRBV4-1, with no clear D. This CDR3 is 16 amino acids long. V shed 0 bases and J shed 3 bases, with 15 bases lying between them. CDR1 is MGHRA and CDR2 is YSYEKL in the germline V gene.

This clonotype was counted a few times. The chain has TRBV28 and TRBJ1-2; weak D call: TRBD1 (5 bases). Germline CDR1 reads MDHEN; CDR2 reads SYDVKM. This CDR3 has 16 amino acids. Trimming cost V 4 bases and J 1 base, with 16 bases left between them. CDR3 protein: CASSSMGRLNNYGYTF. The CDR3 nucleotides are TGTGCCAGCAGTTCAATGGGACGTCTGAATAACTATGGCTACACCTTC.

This clonotype has only a few counts. The chain employs TRBV20-1 and TRBJ2-3, with 8 bases aligning to TRBD1. V lost 4 bases, J lost 1 base, and 7 bases stayed unmatched. The germline V gene has CDR1 DFQATT and CDR2 SNEGSKA (reference sequence). The CDR3 length is 15 residues. CDR3: CSAILPGQGTDTQYF. CDR3 DNA: TGCAGTGCTATCCTCCCGGGACAGGGCACAGATACGCAGTATTTT.

The genes are TRBV12-3 or TRBV12-4 and TRBJ2-3; D possibly corresponds to TRBD1 (7 bases). This CDR3 region has 15 residues. V shed 6 bases and J shed 2 bases, with 15 bases lying between them. CDR3 amino acids: CASSPQGDFTDTQYF. The CDR3 DNA reads TGTGCCAGCAGCCCTCAGGGGGACTTCACAGATACGCAGTATTTT.

The rearrangement links TRBV5-6 to TRBJ2-4; a possible D gene is TRBD2 (5 bases). V shed 4 bases and J shed 7 bases, with 15 bases lying between them. Germline CDR1 is SGHDT and CDR2 is YYEEEE. There are 14 residues in the CDR3. DNA of the CDR3: TGTGCCAGCAGCCCTGGACTCGGTGGGAACATTCAGTACTTC. Amino acids: CASSPGLGGNIQYF.

This chain joins TRBV14 and TRBJ1-6, with unresolved D. V lost 0 bases to trimming and J lost 10 bases, with 16 bases between them. The CDR3 extends over 16 amino acids. CDR1 SGHDN and CDR2 FVKESK come from the germline V gene. The CDR3 bases are TGTGCCAGCAGCCAAGATAAATCGGCGGGTAGCTCACCCCTCCACTTT. Its protein is CASSQDKSAGSSPLHF.

The chain carries TRBV5-1 and TRBJ2-1, with TRBD1 identical over 8 bases. This CDR3 region has 13 residues. Germline assignment: CDR1 SGHRS and CDR2 YFSETQ. V was clipped by 8 bases and J by 4 bases; unmatched bases: 5. The CDR3 region has the DNA TGCGCCAGTGGGACAGGCCTATACAATGAGCAGTTCTTC. This codes for CASGTGLYNEQFF.

As for this clonotype: It is likely a read error: a sequence one base away is far more abundant. This chain connects TRBV7-6 to TRBJ2-7, with D tentatively TRBD1 or TRBD2 (6 bases each). Matching the DNA end better, TRBJ2-5 makes the J call doubtful. This CDR3 is 13 amino acids long. The germline V gene encodes CDR1 SGHVS and CDR2 FNYEAQ. The CDR3 is CAGSLRGGETQYF. CDR3 in DNA: TGTGCCGGCAGCTTAAGAGGGGGGGAGACCCAGTACTTC.

There are a few counts of this clonotype. This chain joins TRBV6-6 and TRBJ2-1, with TRBD2 matching 10 bases. Germline CDR1 and CDR2: MNHNY and SVGAGI (reference sequence). The CDR3 covers 15 residues. Trimming took 3 bases from V and 9 from J; bases not matched to a gene: 8. CDR3 sequence (DNA): TGTGCCAGCAGTTATCGTCCTAGCGGGAGAGGTGAGCAGTTCTTC. Translated, it gives CASSYRPSGRGEQFF.

V gene TRBV2 combines with J gene TRBJ2-7; 7 bases map to TRBD2. The length of the CDR3 is 16 residues. The junction had 14 bases not matched to a gene; V was cut back by 6 bases and J by 3 bases. CDR1 is SNHLY, CDR2 FYNNEI, per germline. Written as DNA, the CDR3 is TGTGCCAGCAGGTCGACGGGGCTAGCGGTTCGCTACGAGCAGTACTTC. Translation: CASRSTGLAVRYEQYF.

The chain couples TRBV29-1 to TRBJ2-5; no clear D. The CDR3 sequence is 12 residues long. Germline V lookup: CDR1 SQVTM, CDR2 ANQGSEA. V was cut by 6 bases and J by 4 bases, with 12 bases left in between. The CDR3 loop reads CSVRIGPETQYF. The CDR3 coding sequence is TGCAGCGTCCGTATAGGTCCAGAGACCCAGTACTTC.

The sample holds a few counts of this clonotype. The V and J genes are TRBV29-1 and TRBJ2-5; possibly TRBD2 for D (6 bases). The CDR3 runs 11 residues. Between the trimmed V and J ends, which lost 4 bases and 5 bases, there was a span of 8 bases. In germline, CDR1 is SQVTM, CDR2 ANQGSEA. The chain's CDR3 is CSVAEGETQYF. Here the CDR3 DNA reads TGCAGCGTTGCGGAGGGGGAGACCCAGTACTTC.

The genes are TRBV20-1 and TRBJ2-3, with TRBD2 matching over 8 bases. Germline loops: CDR1 DFQATT, CDR2 SNEGSKA (reference sequence). V dropped 0 bases and J dropped 2; count of bases not matched to a gene: 10. The CDR3 has 17 amino acids. The CDR3 loop reads CSARDLGAGGTTDTQYF. The CDR3 bases are TGCAGTGCTAGAGATCTGGGGGCGGGAGGAACCACAGATACGCAGTATTTT.

This clonotype occurred a few times. This chain links TRBV29-1 with TRBJ2-5; TRBD2 matches at 14 bases. The V gene end was trimmed by 6 bases and the J gene end by 0 bases; junction bases not matched to a gene: 9. Germline V gives CDR1 SQVTM, CDR2 ANQGSEA. The CDR3 has 17 residues. The CDR3 DNA is TGCAGCGTAGGGGGACTAGCGGGAGATTCGTACCAAGAGACCCAGTACTTC. Residues: CSVGGLAGDSYQETQYF.

Of note for this clonotype: The limits of the CDR3 on the DNA are not certain, so only TCRdb's listed CDR3 is given. The rearrangement uses TRBV10-3 and TRBJ2-2; the DNA was not used to check the table's D call, TRBD2. Looked up from germline, CDR1 is ENHRY and CDR2 is SYGVKD. Ends included, the CDR3 has 19 residues. CDR3: CAISESGGGETQYFGELFF.

The rearrangement links TRBV6-2 or TRBV6-3 to TRBJ2-1, with 7 bases aligning to TRBD2. Trimming removed 2 bases from V and 0 bases from J; junction bases left unmatched: 10. The germline gives CDR1 MNHEY, CDR2 SVGEGT. The CDR3 is made up of 18 amino acids. The CDR3 spells CASSYEFKRGGSYNEQFF. CDR3 bases: TGTGCCAGCAGTTACGAATTTAAGCGGGGAGGCTCCTACAATGAGCAGTTCTTC.

V and J are TRBV7-2 and TRBJ2-1; TRBD2 matches at 10 bases. This CDR3 comprises 18 residues. V dropped 4 bases and J dropped 7; count of bases not matched to a gene: 16. The V gene's germline CDR1 is SGHTA and CDR2 FQGNSA. CDR3 nucleotides: TGTGCCAGCAGCTCTCCTCTACCAGCGGGAGGGCCATTGAATGAGCAGTTCTTC. Translation: CASSSPLPAGGPLNEQFF.

The gene calls are TRBV6-6 and TRBJ2-7, with no clear D. Germline CDR1 reads MNHNY; CDR2 reads SVGAGI (reference sequence). V was shortened by 2 bases and J by 4 bases, with 12 bases between the two germline ends. The CDR3 loop spans 14 amino acids. The CDR3 region is CASSYRVNQYEQYF. For the CDR3, the DNA is TGTGCCAGCAGTTACCGGGTCAACCAATACGAGCAGTACTTC.

The CDR3 reads CASTDLSTGDEQYF. The CDR3, as DNA: TGTGCCAGCACCGACCTATCGACAGGGGACGAGCAGTACTTC. J is TRBJ2-5 and V is TRBV27, with 8 nucleotides matching TRBD1. The J call could be wrong; TRBJ2-7 is a better fit for the DNA end. CDR3 length equals 14 residues. Germline CDR1 and CDR2: MNHEY and SMNVEV (reference sequence).

This sequence joins TRBV7-3 and TRBJ2-2; 7 nucleotides agree with TRBD2. Germline CDR1 SGHTA, CDR2 FQGTGA. With V trimmed by 1 base and J by 5 bases, 4 bases remained unmatched. This CDR3 is 15 amino acids long. CDR3 DNA sequence: TGTGCCAGCAGCTTAAGCGGGAGTGGAACCGGGGAGCTGTTTTTT. Its translation: CASSLSGSGTGELFF. Based on the CDR3 plus reference TRBV7-3 and TRBJ2-2, the full variable domain is GAGVSQTPSNKVTEKGKYVELRCDPISGHTALYWYRQSLGQGPEFLIYFQGTGAADDSGLPNDRFFAVRPEGSVSTLKIQRTERGDSAVYLCASSLSGSGTGELFFGEGSRLTVL.

DNA for the CDR3: TGTGCCAGCAGCTTATTACTAGCGGGAGGGGAGGGCGAGCAGTACTTC. Translating gives CASSLLLAGGEGEQYF. The rearrangement uses TRBV7-6 and TRBJ2-7; 13 bases match TRBD2. The V gene's germline CDR1 is SGHVS and CDR2 FNYEAQ. J gave up 6 bases and V 2 bases, and 7 bases lay outside the gene matches. This CDR3 contains 16 residues.

This sequence joins TRBV20-1 and TRBJ1-6; TRBD1 matches at 9 bases. Germline V gives CDR1 DFQATT, CDR2 SNEGSKA (reference sequence). There are 16 residues in the CDR3. Trimming at V came to 0 bases and at J to 2 bases, leaving 2 bases not matched to a gene. The CDR3 spells CSARDNRGPYNSPLHF. The CDR3 DNA sequence: TGCAGTGCTAGAGATAACAGGGGGCCCTATAATTCACCCCTCCACTTT.

Worth noting for this clonotype: A read error may account for a junction end that differs from germline. The V call is TRBV12-3 or TRBV12-4, the J call TRBJ2-7; maybe TRBD1 (5 bases). The CDR3 runs 14 residues. As DNA, the CDR3 is TGTGCTAGCAGAAACAGCAAACAGGACTACGAGCAGTACTTC. Its protein product is CASRNSKQDYEQYF.

This clonotype has just a few counts. The chain carries TRBV12-3 or TRBV12-4 and TRBJ2-7; the match to TRBD1 covers 7 bases. Unmatched junction bases numbered 7, after V lost 5 bases and J lost 6 bases. The CDR3 has 13 amino acids. CDR3 amino acids: CASSVGQALEQYF. In nucleotides, the CDR3 is TGTGCCAGCAGTGTCGGACAGGCCCTCGAGCAGTACTTC.

The table lists this clonotype with a few counts. The V gene is TRBV27, the J gene TRBJ2-5; a possible D gene is TRBD1 (5 bases). The CDR3 runs 14 residues. In germline, CDR1 is MNHEY, CDR2 SMNVEV (reference sequence). V was shortened by 4 bases and J by 5 bases, with 14 bases between the two germline ends. This chain's CDR3 is CASSSRTYGETQYF. The CDR3 DNA follows: TGTGCCAGCAGTTCTCGGACATATGGGGAGACCCAGTACTTC.

This clonotype has ten or more counts. V and J are TRBV29-1 and TRBJ2-7; D gene ambiguous. The V gene's germline CDR1 is SQVTM and CDR2 ANQGSEA. The CDR3 consists of 12 residues. Trimming removed 3 bases at V and 2 bases at J, with 8 bases between. The CDR3 here is CSVETSPYEQYF. CDR3 nucleotide sequence: TGCAGCGTTGAGACTTCACCCTACGAGCAGTACTTC.

The chain has TRBV27 and TRBJ1-5, with D tentatively TRBD1 (5 bases). The CDR3 is made up of 16 amino acids. Trimming shortened V by 5 bases and J by 4 bases, and 18 bases separated the two germline ends. The germline gives CDR1 MNHEY, CDR2 SMNVEV (reference sequence). CDR3 DNA: TGTGCCAGCAGTCCGAAGACCGGGACGGGGAATCAGCCCCAGCATTTT. Residues: CASSPKTGTGNQPQHF.

The rearrangement joins TRBV6-5 to TRBJ2-1; 8 nucleotides match TRBD2. After removal of 4 bases from V and 0 bases from J, the junction contained 8 bases not matched to a gene. Per germline, CDR1 MNHEY and CDR2 SVGAGI. The CDR3 extends over 17 amino acids. Written as DNA, the CDR3 is TGTGCCAGCAGTTCGTCGGAAAGCGGGAGCTCCTACAATGAGCAGTTCTTC. Residues: CASSSSESGSSYNEQFF.

V is TRBV13 and J is TRBJ2-1; 10 bases line up with TRBD2. The V segment lost 1 base and the J segment 8 bases; nucleotides outside the gene matches: 8. Germline V gene sequence: CDR1 PRHDT, CDR2 FYEKMQ (reference sequence). The CDR3 extends over 16 amino acids. The CDR3 coding sequence is TGTGCCAGCAGCTTAGATTCGGCTAGCGGGAGCCATGAGCAGTTCTTC. Its translation: CASSLDSASGSHEQFF.

This clonotype has a handful of counts. The V call is TRBV18, the J call TRBJ2-7, with 7 bases aligning to TRBD1. The germline CDR1 and CDR2 sequences are KGHSH and LQKENI. This CDR3 contains 14 residues. V trimming: 3 bases; J trimming: 5 bases; junction bases outside the gene matches: 7. The DNA of the CDR3 is TGTGCCAGCTCACCTGACAGGGCGAGCAACGAGCAGTACTTC. This sequence encodes CASSPDRASNEQYF.